A selection of T cell receptor beta chains follows, all from one sample in a study of CD8 T cells in Susac syndrome. TCRdb recomputed calls from the immunoSEQ multiplex PCR reads with MiXCR, one row per CDR3 protein. The sample shows roughly 88,000 distinct CDR3 sequences, 90% to 97% of them seen only once. Sequenced input: CD8+ T cells from PBMCs. The receptors were sampled from a human donor with Susac syndrome. CDR3s include the opening cysteine and the closing phenylalanine or tryptophan. Fields, in order: clone size, D gene, J gene, V gene, CDR3 DNA, CDR3 protein. A D gene is named only where the DNA matches it firmly. Clone size appears in some rows only: once, few, many, or a class for an expanded clone.

once,-,TRBJ2-1,TRBV20-1,TGCAGTGCTACCCCGGACTTCGGGGGAGTATACAATGAGCAGTTCTTC,CSATPDFGGVYNEQFF
-,TRBD1,TRBJ2-5,TRBV15,TGTGCCACCAGCTTGGACAGGGAAGAGACCCAGTACTTC,CATSLDREETQYF
-,-,TRBJ2-1,TRBV6-2/TRBV6-3,TGTGCCAGCAGTTTTCGTTCCGATGAGCAGTTCTTC,CASSFRSDEQFF
-,-,TRBJ2-6,TRBV15,TGTGCCACCAGCAGAGATTCACAATCCTCTGGGGCCAACGTCCTGACTTTC,CATSRDSQSSGANVLTF
-,-,TRBJ1-2,TRBV24-1,TGTGCCACCAGTGATCGAGCAGCTCCTTATGGCTACACCTTC,CATSDRAAPYGYTF
-,TRBD1,TRBJ2-1,TRBV9,TGTGCCAGCAGCACCCAACGGGACAGCTACGACAATGAGCAGTTCTTC,CASSTQRDSYDNEQFF
-,-,TRBJ2-7,TRBV9,TGTGCCAGCAGCGGGGGGGGGCCCGCCTACGAGCAGTACTTC,CASSGGGPAYEQYF
-,-,TRBJ2-5,TRBV15,TGTGCCACCAGCAGTCAAACCGATGGCTGGGAAAAGACCCAGTACTTC,CATSSQTDGWEKTQYF
-,-,TRBJ2-4,TRBV13,TGTGCCAGCAGCACGACAGGGCGGGAAGGTGGCATTCAGTACTTC,CASSTTGREGGIQYF
-,TRBD2,TRBJ2-7,TRBV20-1,TGCAGTGTAGACCGGAGCGGGACCTCCTACGAGCAGTACTTC,CSVDRSGTSYEQYF
-,TRBD1,TRBJ2-6,TRBV2,TGTGCCAGCAGGGGGGACAGGAGCTCTGGGGCCAACGTCCTGACTTTC,CASRGDRSSGANVLTF
-,-,TRBJ1-1,TRBV5-1,TGCGCCAGCAGAGGGGATTGGAACACTGAAGCTTTCTTT,CASRGDWNTEAFF
-,-,TRBJ2-7,TRBV4-3,TGCGCCAGCAGCCAAGCCCCAGCATACGAGCAGTACTTC,CASSQAPAYEQYF
-,-,TRBJ2-1,TRBV9,TGTGCCAGCAGCGTAGCCCGATCCAATGAGCAGTTCTTC,CASSVARSNEQFF
-,-,TRBJ2-1,TRBV9,TGTGCCAGCAGCCCCCGGGACCATGATGAGCAGTTCTTC,CASSPRDHDEQFF
-,-,TRBJ2-5,TRBV29-1,TGCAGCGTTGAAGGGGACGGACCGGGACACCCACAAGAGACCCAGTACTTC,CSVEGDGPGHPQETQYF
-,TRBD2,TRBJ2-2,TRBV28,TGTGCCAGCAGATCCGGGACTAGCGGGAGGTACACCGGGGAGCTGTTTTTT,CASRSGTSGRYTGELFF
-,-,TRBJ2-7,TRBV19,TGTGCCAGTAGTATCCCTGGCAGAGGATACGAGCAGTACTTC,CASSIPGRGYEQYF
-,-,TRBJ2-1,TRBV4-3,TGCGCCAGCAGCTCCGGGACACTATTGGATGAGCAGTTCTTC,CASSSGTLLDEQFF
-,-,TRBJ2-7,TRBV5-1,TGCGCCAGCAGTATGGGCGGCGAGCAGTACTTC,CASSMGGEQYF
-,TRBD1,TRBJ2-1,TRBV24-1,TGTGCCACCAGTGATTCTACAGGGGGCAGTGAGCAGTTCTTC,CATSDSTGGSEQFF
-,-,TRBJ1-5,TRBV30,TGTGCCTGGAGTGTACCTCTGTATCGGGGTTCCAGGCAGCCCCAGCATTTT,CAWSVPLYRGSRQPQHF
-,TRBD1,TRBJ2-5,TRBV7-9,TGTGCCAGCAGCCAGGACAGGGGAATAGAGACCCAGTACTTC,CASSQDRGIETQYF
-,TRBD2,TRBJ2-1,TRBV5-1,TGCGCCAGCAGCCCCTATGGACTAGCGAACTCCTACAATGAGCAGTTCTTC,CASSPYGLANSYNEQFF
-,-,TRBJ2-5,TRBV9,TGTGCCAGCAGTGGACAGTCCCAAGAGACCCAGTACTTC,CASSGQSQETQYF
-,TRBD1,TRBJ1-6,TRBV20-1,TGCAGTGCCTCGAAGACAGGGTGGGACGATTCACCCCTCCACTTT,CSASKTGWDDSPLHF
-,-,TRBJ2-6,TRBV7-9,TGTGCCAGCAGCTTAGATCCGGCTGGGGCCAACGTCCTGACTTTC,CASSLDPAGANVLTF
-,-,TRBJ2-3,TRBV4-3,TGCGCCAGCAGCCAAGATCAGGGGGGGAAGACAGATACGCAGTATTTT,CASSQDQGGKTDTQYF
-,-,TRBJ2-1,TRBV27,TGTGCCTCTGGGCTCAGCTCCTACAATGAGCAGTTCTTC,CASGLSSYNEQFF
-,TRBD1,TRBJ2-7,TRBV7-9,TGTGCCAGCAGCCTTGACAGGGACGAGCAGTACTTC,CASSLDRDEQYF
-,-,TRBJ1-2,TRBV20-1,TGCAGTGTTCGGACGGAACAGAACTATGGCTACACCTTC,CSVRTEQNYGYTF
-,-,TRBJ2-3,TRBV5-4,TGTGCCAGCAGCCCCCTCCCGGGGAGCACAGATACGCAGTATTTT,CASSPLPGSTDTQYF
-,-,TRBJ2-1,TRBV2,TGTGCCTGGAAGGAGGACTACAATGAGCAGTTCTTC,CAWKEDYNEQFF
-,TRBD2,TRBJ2-7,TRBV5-5,TGTGCCAGCAGCTGGACTAGCGGGTCCTACGAGCAGTACTTC,CASSWTSGSYEQYF
-,TRBD2,TRBJ2-7,TRBV27,TGTGCCAGCTCTCGGCTAGCGGGAGGGCCCGATACCTACGAGCAGTACTTC,CASSRLAGGPDTYEQYF
-,-,TRBJ2-7,TRBV7-9,TGTGCCAGCAGCGTCTCGTGGCCCATCCTGGGCGAGCAGTACTTC,CASSVSWPILGEQYF
-,-,TRBJ2-2,TRBV7-6,TGTGCCAGCACCCGCGGTCAAAGCTTGGGCACCGGGGAGCTGTTTTTT,CASTRGQSLGTGELFF
-,-,TRBJ2-1,TRBV2,TGTGCCAGCAGTCGGTTACCTGGGTCCAATGAGCAGTTCTTC,CASSRLPGSNEQFF
-,TRBD1,TRBJ2-4,TRBV29-1,TGCAGCGTGCCCGGGACAGACAAAAACATTCAGTACTTC,CSVPGTDKNIQYF
-,TRBD2,TRBJ2-5,TRBV7-2,TGTGCCAGCAGCTTACTAGCGGGAGGGCGTGAGACCCAGTACTTC,CASSLLAGGRETQYF
once,-,TRBJ1-4,TRBV15,TGTGCCACCAGCAGCAGGGACTTGAATGAAAAACTGTTTTTT,CATSSRDLNEKLFF
-,TRBD1,TRBJ1-1,TRBV18,TGTGCCAGCTCACCACGGACAGGGGGCACTGAAGCTTTCTTT,CASSPRTGGTEAFF
-,-,TRBJ1-1,TRBV20-1,TGCAGTGCCAGACCTGGGACACTTGAAGCTTTCTTT,CSARPGTLEAFF
-,TRBD1,TRBJ1-6,TRBV19,TGTGCCAGTAGTGGGGGACAGGGGAACTATAATTCACCCCTCCACTTT,CASSGGQGNYNSPLHF